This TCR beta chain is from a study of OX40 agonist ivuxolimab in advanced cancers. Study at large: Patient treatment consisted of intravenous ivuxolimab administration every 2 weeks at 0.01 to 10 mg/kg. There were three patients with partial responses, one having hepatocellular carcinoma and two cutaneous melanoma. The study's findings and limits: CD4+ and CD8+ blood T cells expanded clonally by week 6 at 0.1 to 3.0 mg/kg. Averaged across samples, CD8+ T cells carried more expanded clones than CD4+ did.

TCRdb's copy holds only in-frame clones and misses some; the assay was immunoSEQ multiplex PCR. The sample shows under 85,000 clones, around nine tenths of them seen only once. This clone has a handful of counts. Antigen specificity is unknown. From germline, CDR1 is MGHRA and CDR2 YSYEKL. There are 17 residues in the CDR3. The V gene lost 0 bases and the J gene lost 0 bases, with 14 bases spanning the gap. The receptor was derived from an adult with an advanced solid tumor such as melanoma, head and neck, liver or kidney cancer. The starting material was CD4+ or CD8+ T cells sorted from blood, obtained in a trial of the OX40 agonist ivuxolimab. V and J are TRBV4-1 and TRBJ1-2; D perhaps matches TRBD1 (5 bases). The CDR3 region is CASSQDRGPTANYGYTF. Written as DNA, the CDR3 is TGCGCCAGCAGCCAAGATCGGGGCCCGACAGCTAACTATGGCTACACCTTC.